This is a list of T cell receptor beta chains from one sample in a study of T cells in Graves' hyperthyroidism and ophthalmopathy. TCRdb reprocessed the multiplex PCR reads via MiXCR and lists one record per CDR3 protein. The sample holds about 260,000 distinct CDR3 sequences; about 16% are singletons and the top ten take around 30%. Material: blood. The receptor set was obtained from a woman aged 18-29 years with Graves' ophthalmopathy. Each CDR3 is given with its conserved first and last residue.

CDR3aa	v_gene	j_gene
CASSPGQGPYGYTF	TRBV5-6	TRBJ1-2
CTSSEPIASRVRDSPLHF	TRBV6-1	TRBJ1-6
CASSVTRGGRYEQYF	TRBV28	TRBJ2-7
CASSYLGHLNTEAFF	TRBV6-2/TRBV6-3	TRBJ1-1
CSARDLGGSKYF	TRBV20-1	TRBJ2-3
CASSSRVGPGELFF	TRBV7-2	TRBJ2-2
CASSPFRGEETQYF	TRBV11-3	TRBJ2-5
CASSSGTSGPSTDTQYF	TRBV12-3/TRBV12-4	TRBJ2-3
CASSEASGAGETQYF	TRBV5-5	TRBJ2-5
CASSFLLNTEAFF	TRBV11-2	TRBJ1-1
CASSKGLGDKQFF	TRBV11-3	TRBJ2-1
CASSLGSRTDNEQFF	TRBV11-2	TRBJ2-1
CAWNVRGTETQYF	TRBV30	TRBJ2-5